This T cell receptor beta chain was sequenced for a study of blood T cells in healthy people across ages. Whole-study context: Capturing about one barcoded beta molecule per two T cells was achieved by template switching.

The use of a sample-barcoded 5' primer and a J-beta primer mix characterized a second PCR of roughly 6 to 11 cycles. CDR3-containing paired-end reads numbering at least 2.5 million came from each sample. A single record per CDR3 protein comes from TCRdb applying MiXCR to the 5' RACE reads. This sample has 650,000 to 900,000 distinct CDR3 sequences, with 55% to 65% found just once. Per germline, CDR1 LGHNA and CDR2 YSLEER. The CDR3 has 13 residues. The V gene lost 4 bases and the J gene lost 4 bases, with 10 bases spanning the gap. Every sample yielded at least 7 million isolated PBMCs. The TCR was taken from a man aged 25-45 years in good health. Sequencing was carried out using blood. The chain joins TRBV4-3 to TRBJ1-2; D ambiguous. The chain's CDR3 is CASSPFGGYGYTF. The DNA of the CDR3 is TGCGCCAGCAGCCCTTTCGGCGGCTATGGCTACACCTTC.